Each of the 12 T cell receptor beta chains below was sequenced from the same sample in a study of T cells in Graves' hyperthyroidism and ophthalmopathy. TCR beta CDR3 regions were amplified from RNA transcripts. The TCR CDR3 first-round RT-PCR relied on the HTBI primer set. Via MiXCR, TCRdb re-called the multiplex PCR reads, giving one row per CDR3 protein. The table records a few hundred thousand distinct CDR3 sequences, approximately 19% of them present only once. Sequences were obtained from blood. The source of these receptors is a woman under 30 with Graves' hyperthyroidism.

This clonotype has a count of ten or more. V is TRBV15 and J is TRBJ2-5; 10 bases fit TRBD2. The CDR3 sequence is 18 residues long. After removal of 3 bases from V and 4 bases from J, the junction contained 14 bases not matched to a gene. CDR1 is LNHNV and CDR2 is YYDKDF in the germline V gene (reference sequence). The CDR3 loop reads CATSSAWGGASGGETQYF. The DNA for the CDR3 is TGTGCCACCAGCAGCGCATGGGGGGGGGCTAGCGGGGGAGAGACCCAGTACTTC.

This clonotype appeared a single time. The chain carries TRBV12-3 or TRBV12-4 and TRBJ1-2; TRBD1 aligns across 7 bases. V was clipped by 6 bases and J by 7 bases; unmatched bases: 11. The CDR3 is 14 residues long. CDR3 in amino acids: CASRLDRTRGGYTF. The CDR3 DNA is TGTGCCAGCAGACTGGACAGGACCCGAGGTGGCTACACCTTC.

The table lists this clonotype with many counts. J is TRBJ1-2 and V is TRBV20-1; D may be TRBD1 (5 bases). Germline V gene sequence: CDR1 DFQATT, CDR2 SNEGSKA (reference sequence). The CDR3 runs 14 residues. The ends were cut back, 3 bases at V and 2 bases at J, with 13 bases in the middle. The CDR3 region is CSARGGDGNYGYTF. CDR3 in DNA: TGCAGTGCTAGGGGGGGTGACGGGAACTATGGCTACACCTTC.

CDR3 protein: CASTPLTEAFF. The DNA for the CDR3 is TGTGCCAGCACCCCGCTGACTGAAGCTTTCTTT. V and J are TRBV6-1 and TRBJ1-1; no clear D. The CDR3 is 11 residues long. V shed 7 bases and J shed 5 bases, with 8 bases lying between them. CDR1 is MNHNS, CDR2 SASEGT, per germline.

This clonotype showed up many times. The rearrangement joins TRBV6-1 to TRBJ2-7; 7 bases match TRBD1. V shed 6 bases and J 2 bases; nucleotides not matched to a gene: 10. Germline V CDR1 and CDR2: MNHNS, SASEGT. The CDR3 spans 15 residues. The CDR3 loop is CASSRRRDSPYEQYF. CDR3 nucleotides: TGTGCCAGCAGCAGGCGACGGGACAGTCCCTACGAGCAGTACTTC.

In this sample, this clonotype turned up many times. CDR3 nucleotide sequence: TGTGCCAGCACCCCGACAGGGGGCGAAGAGACCCAGTACTTC. Translation: CASTPTGGEETQYF. The chain carries TRBV6-1 and TRBJ2-5; 10 nucleotides line up with TRBD1. The CDR3 covers 14 residues. Per germline, CDR1 MNHNS and CDR2 SASEGT. V lost 7 bases and J lost 3; bases outside the gene matches: 5.

J is TRBJ1-2 and V is TRBV30; D remains ambiguous. In germline, CDR1 is GTSNPN, CDR2 SVGIG (reference sequence). The CDR3 runs 14 residues. Trimming left V 2 bases short and J 2 bases short, with 12 bases between. DNA of the CDR3: TGTGCCTGGAGTAGCGGGAGTAGGAACTATGGCTACACCTTC. It yields the protein CAWSSGSRNYGYTF.

This clonotype was seen repeatedly, ten times or more. The chain joins TRBV12-3 or TRBV12-4 to TRBJ2-5; D is unclear. CDR3 length equals 12 residues. V shed 6 bases and J shed 3 bases, with 8 bases lying between them. As DNA, the CDR3 is TGTGCCAGCAGCTCGGGCAAAGAGACCCAGTACTTC. Its protein product is CASSSGKETQYF.

This clonotype occurred many times. The chain is built from TRBV29-1 and TRBJ1-2; a weak D match, TRBD1 (6 bases). CDR1 and CDR2 (germline): SQVTM, ANQGSEA. Deletions cut 3 bases from V and 5 bases from J, with 13 bases between. The CDR3 totals 13 residues. The CDR3, as DNA: TGCAGCGTTGAGACAGGCCCTTATTATGGCTACACCTTC. This translates into CSVETGPYYGYTF.

This clonotype was found many times. The chain joins TRBV6-2 or TRBV6-3 to TRBJ1-5, with 9 bases lining up with TRBD1. Germline lookup yields CDR1 MNHEY and CDR2 SVGEGT. Trimming removed 2 bases from V and 5 bases from J; junction bases left unmatched: 7. This CDR3 spans 16 amino acids. Here the CDR3 DNA reads TGTGCCAGCAGTTACGTTACGGGACAGGGCGATCAGCCCCAGCATTTT. This encodes CASSYVTGQGDQPQHF.

CDR3 DNA: TGTGCCACTACGTGGGGGGACAATCAGCCCCAGCATTTT. It yields the protein CATTWGDNQPQHF. The chain has TRBV6-1 and TRBJ1-5; tentative D call: TRBD1 (5 bases). The CDR3 covers 13 residues. The germline V gene has CDR1 MNHNS and CDR2 SASEGT. The ends were cut back, 10 bases at V and 3 bases at J, with 13 bases in the middle.

Of note for this clonotype: At one end, the junction sequence differs from germline, possibly due to a read error. The chain is built from TRBV11-2 and TRBJ2-7; TRBD2 matches at 9 bases. CDR1 and CDR2 (germline): SGHAT, FQNNGV. This CDR3 is 17 amino acids long. The CDR3 bases are TGTGCCAGCAGCTTAGATCTAGCGGGGAGCTGGGACTACGGGCAGTACTTC. This sequence encodes CASSLDLAGSWDYGQYF.